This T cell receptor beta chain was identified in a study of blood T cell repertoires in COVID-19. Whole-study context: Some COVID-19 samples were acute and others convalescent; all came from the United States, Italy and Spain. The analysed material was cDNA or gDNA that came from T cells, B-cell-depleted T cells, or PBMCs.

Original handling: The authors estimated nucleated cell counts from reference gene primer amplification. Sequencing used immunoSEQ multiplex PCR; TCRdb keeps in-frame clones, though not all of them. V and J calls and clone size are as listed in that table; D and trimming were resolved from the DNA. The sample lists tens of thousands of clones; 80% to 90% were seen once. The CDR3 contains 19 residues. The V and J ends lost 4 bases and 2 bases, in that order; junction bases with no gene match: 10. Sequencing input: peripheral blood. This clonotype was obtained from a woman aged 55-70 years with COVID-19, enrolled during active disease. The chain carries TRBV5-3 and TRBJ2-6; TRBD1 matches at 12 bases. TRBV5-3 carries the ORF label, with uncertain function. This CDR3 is CARSPGQGASGPGANVLTF. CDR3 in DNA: TGTGCCAGAAGCCCGGGACAGGGGGCGTCAGGCCCTGGGGCCAACGTCCTGACTTTC.